This T cell receptor (beta chain) was identified in a study of graft-versus-host responses after intestinal transplantation. Study context: Transplant recipients had multivisceral, liver-intestinal, or isolated intestinal grafts.

General study results and limits: Detection of GvH clones occurred in recipient marrow, and some had their first appearance in ileum or blood. Early post-transplant falls in HvG clones accompanied the peak levels of circulating GvH clones. Within the allografts of patients who had graft-donor T cell macrochimerism, graft-versus-host to host-versus-graft clonal ratios were high.

This clone has just a few counts. The antigen is unknown. The sample has other DNA sequences that encode this CDR3 too. This CDR3 is built from 15 residues. V was clipped by 0 bases and J by 9 bases, with 15 bases between them. Per germline, CDR1 SGHAT and CDR2 FQNNGV. TCRdb keeps only in-frame clones here, not all; method: immunoSEQ multiplex PCR. The sample has tens of thousands of clones; more than 85% are singletons. This sequence originates from a human donor who was the organ donor for an intestinal transplant. This sample comprised unstimulated CD8+ T cells sorted from spleen or lymph node cells, obtained before transplant. The V call is TRBV11-2, the J call TRBJ2-1; D is undetermined. The CDR3: CASSLEWAVDSEQFF. DNA of the CDR3: TGTGCCAGCAGCTTAGAGTGGGCTGTGGATAGTGAGCAGTTCTTC.